This T cell receptor beta chain emerged from a study of T cell repertoires in cytomegalovirus infection. In the study overall: Matching HLA type and CMV infection were both indicated by public TCR beta signatures.

The CDR3 is made up of 13 amino acids. Per the germline V gene, CDR1 is MNHEY and CDR2 is SVGAGI. Trimming removed 2 bases at V and 2 bases at J, with 6 bases between. This clonotype was found a few times. Its antigen is not known. TCRdb redid the calling of the reads with MiXCR, one entry per CDR3 protein. The sample comprises a few hundred thousand distinct CDR3 sequences, roughly a third of which are singletons, and roughly 17% rests with the top ten. This clonotype originated in a human donor in good health (CMV status not recorded). Some clones in this sample may be carry-over from other donors' samples. The specimen comprised cultured PBMCs, sampled from culture after CMV antigen stimulation. The gene calls are TRBV6-5 and TRBJ1-2; no clear D gene. This CDR3 is CASSYSGNYGYTF. The CDR3 coding sequence is TGTGCCAGCAGTTACAGCGGGAACTATGGCTACACCTTC.